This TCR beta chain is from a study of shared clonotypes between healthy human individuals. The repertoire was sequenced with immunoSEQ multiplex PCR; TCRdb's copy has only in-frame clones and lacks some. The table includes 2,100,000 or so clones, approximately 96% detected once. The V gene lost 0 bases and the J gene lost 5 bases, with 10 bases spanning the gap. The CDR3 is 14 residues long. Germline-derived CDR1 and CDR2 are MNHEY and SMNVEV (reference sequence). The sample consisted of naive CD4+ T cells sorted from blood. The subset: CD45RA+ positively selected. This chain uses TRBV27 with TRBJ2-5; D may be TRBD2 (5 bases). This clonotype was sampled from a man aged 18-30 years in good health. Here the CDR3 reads CASSLSSSTETQYF. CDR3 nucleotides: TGTGCCAGCAGTTTATCATCTAGCACGGAGACCCAGTACTTC.